The 2 T cell receptor beta chains presented below share a single source sample, sequenced in a study of blood T cell repertoires in COVID-19. Clones were sequenced by immunoSEQ multiplex PCR, and TCRdb holds only the in-frame ones, with some missing. The sample lists 260,000 or so clones; roughly 85% were seen once. The sample taken for sequencing was PBMCs or T cells enriched from blood (not recorded which). All receptors derive from a woman between 35 and 50 years old who had been exposed to COVID-19.

The chain employs TRBV5-1 and TRBJ1-1, with TRBD1 matching over 10 bases. The CDR3 sequence is 19 residues long. Germline values: CDR1 SGHRS, CDR2 YFSETQ. J was trimmed by 1 base and V by 0 bases; bases with no gene match: 12. The CDR3 is CASSLGSRDRGTKNTEAFF. The CDR3 nucleotides are TGCGCCAGCAGCTTGGGATCCCGGGACAGGGGAACGAAGAACACTGAAGCTTTCTTT.

The genes are TRBV11-2 and TRBJ1-4; weak D call: TRBD1 (6 bases). CDR1 and CDR2 (germline): SGHAT, FQNNGV. The ends were cut back, 5 bases at V and 8 bases at J, with 15 bases in the middle. The CDR3 covers 14 residues. In nucleotides, the CDR3 is TGTGCCAGCAGCGCAGGGTGGGGGACAGAAAAACTGTTTTTT. Residues: CASSAGWGTEKLFF.